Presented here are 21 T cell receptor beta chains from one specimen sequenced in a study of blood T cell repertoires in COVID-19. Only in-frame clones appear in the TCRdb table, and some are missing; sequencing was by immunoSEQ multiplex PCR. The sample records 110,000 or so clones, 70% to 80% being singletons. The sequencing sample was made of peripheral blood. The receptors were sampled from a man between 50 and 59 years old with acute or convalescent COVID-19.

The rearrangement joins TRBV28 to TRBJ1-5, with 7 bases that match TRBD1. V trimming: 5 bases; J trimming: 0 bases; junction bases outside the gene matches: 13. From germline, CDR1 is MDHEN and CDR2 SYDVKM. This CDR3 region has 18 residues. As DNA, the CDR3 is TGTGCCAGCAGTGATGACAGGGAGGCCTCCTATAGCAATCAGCCCCAGCATTTT. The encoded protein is CASSDDREASYSNQPQHF.

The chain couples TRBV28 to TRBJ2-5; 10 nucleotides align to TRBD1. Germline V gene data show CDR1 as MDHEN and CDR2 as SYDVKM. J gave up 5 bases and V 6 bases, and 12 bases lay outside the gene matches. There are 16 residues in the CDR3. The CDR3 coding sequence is TGTGCCAGCAGGTCCTCCGGGACAGGGGCTCGGGAGACCCAGTACTTC. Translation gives CASRSSGTGARETQYF.

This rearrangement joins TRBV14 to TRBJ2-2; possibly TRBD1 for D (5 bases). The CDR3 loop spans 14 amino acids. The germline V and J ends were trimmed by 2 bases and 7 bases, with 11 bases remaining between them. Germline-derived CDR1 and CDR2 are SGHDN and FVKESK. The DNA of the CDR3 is TGTGCCAGCAGCCAACCAGGGCGAAGCGGGGAGCTGTTTTTT. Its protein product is CASSQPGRSGELFF.

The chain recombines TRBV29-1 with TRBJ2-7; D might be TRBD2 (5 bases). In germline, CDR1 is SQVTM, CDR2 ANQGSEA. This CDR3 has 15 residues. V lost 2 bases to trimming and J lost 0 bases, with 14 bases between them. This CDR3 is CSVESAGVSSYEQYF. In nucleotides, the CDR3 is TGCAGCGTTGAAAGTGCGGGTGTGAGCTCCTACGAGCAGTACTTC.

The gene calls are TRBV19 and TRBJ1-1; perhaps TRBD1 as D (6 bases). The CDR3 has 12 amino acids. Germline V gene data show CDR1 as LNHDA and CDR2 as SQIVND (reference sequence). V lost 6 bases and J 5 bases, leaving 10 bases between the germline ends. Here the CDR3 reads CASRAGATEAFF. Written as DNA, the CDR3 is TGTGCCAGTAGAGCGGGGGCAACTGAAGCTTTCTTT.

In DNA, the CDR3 is TGTGCCAGCAGCGTCCTAACTTTATATAGCAATCAGCCCCAGCATTTT. Its translation: CASSVLTLYSNQPQHF. V and J are TRBV28 and TRBJ1-5; D gene uncertain. Trimming removed 6 bases at V and 0 bases at J, with 15 bases between. The germline CDR1 and CDR2 sequences are MDHEN and SYDVKM. This CDR3 contains 16 residues.

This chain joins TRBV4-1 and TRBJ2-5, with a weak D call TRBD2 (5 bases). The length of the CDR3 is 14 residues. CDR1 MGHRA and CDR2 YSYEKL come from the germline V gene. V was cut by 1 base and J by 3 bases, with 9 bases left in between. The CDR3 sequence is CASSQVGSEETQYF. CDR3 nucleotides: TGCGCCAGCAGCCAAGTGGGTAGCGAAGAGACCCAGTACTTC.

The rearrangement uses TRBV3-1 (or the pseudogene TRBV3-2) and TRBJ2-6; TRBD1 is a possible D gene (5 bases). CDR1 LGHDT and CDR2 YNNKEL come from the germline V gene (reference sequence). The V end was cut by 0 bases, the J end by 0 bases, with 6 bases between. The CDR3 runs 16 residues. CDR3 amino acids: CASSQEGVSGANVLTF. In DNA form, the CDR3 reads TGTGCCAGCAGCCAAGAAGGGGTCTCTGGGGCCAACGTCCTGACTTTC.

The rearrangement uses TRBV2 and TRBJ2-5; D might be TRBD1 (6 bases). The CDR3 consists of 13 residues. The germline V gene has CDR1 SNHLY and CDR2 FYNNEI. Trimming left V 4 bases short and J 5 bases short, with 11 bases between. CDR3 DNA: TGTGCCAGCAGTGCAGGGGCCCGGGAGACCCAGTACTTC. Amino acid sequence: CASSAGARETQYF.

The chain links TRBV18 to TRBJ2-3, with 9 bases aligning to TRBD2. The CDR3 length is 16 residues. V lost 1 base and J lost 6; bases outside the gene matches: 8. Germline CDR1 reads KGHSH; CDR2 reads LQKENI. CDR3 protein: CASSPQRGLAGDTQYF. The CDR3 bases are TGTGCCAGCTCACCACAGCGGGGACTAGCAGGCGATACGCAGTATTTT. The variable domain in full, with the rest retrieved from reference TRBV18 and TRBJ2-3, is NAGVMQNPRHLVRRRGQEARLRCSPMKGHSHVYWYRQLPEEGLKFMVYLQKENIIDESGMPKERFSAEFPKEGPSILRIQQVVRGDSAAYFCASSPQRGLAGDTQYFGPGTRLTVL.

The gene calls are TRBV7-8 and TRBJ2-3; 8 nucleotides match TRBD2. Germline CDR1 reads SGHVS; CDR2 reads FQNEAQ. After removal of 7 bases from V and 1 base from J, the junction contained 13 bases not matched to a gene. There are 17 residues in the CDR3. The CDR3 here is CASTQNRGGEGTDTQYF. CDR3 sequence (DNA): TGTGCCAGCACCCAAAATCGGGGGGGCGAGGGCACAGATACGCAGTATTTT.

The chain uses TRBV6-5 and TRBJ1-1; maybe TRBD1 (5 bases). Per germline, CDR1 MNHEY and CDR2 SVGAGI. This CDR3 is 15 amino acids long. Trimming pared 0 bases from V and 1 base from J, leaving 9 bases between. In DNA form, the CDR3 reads TGTGCCAGCAGTTACTCTGCCAGGGCGAACACTGAAGCTTTCTTT. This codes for CASSYSARANTEAFF.

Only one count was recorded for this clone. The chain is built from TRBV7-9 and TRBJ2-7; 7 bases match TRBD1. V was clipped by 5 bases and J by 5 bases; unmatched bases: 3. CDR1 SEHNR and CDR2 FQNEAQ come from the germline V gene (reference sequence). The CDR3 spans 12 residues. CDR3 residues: CASSEQGHEQYF. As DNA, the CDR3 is TGTGCCAGCAGCGAACAGGGGCACGAGCAGTACTTC.

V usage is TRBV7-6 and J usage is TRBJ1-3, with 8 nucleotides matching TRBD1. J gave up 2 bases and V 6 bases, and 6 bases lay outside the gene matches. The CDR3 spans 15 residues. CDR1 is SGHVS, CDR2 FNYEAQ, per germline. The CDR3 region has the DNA TGTGCCAGCAGTAATACACAGGGGGCTGGAAACACCATATATTTT. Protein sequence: CASSNTQGAGNTIYF. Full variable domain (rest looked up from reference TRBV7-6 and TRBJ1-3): GAGVSQSPRYKVTKRGQDVALRCDPISGHVSLYWYRQALGQGPEFLTYFNYEAQQDKSGLPNDRFSAERPEGSISTLTIQRTEQRDSAMYRCASSNTQGAGNTIYFGEGSWLTVV.

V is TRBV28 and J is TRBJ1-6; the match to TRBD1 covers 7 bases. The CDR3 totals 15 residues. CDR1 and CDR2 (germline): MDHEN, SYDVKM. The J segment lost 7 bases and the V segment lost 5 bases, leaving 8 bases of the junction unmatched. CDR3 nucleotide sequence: TGTGCCAGCAGTCCACGACAGGGCAAGAATTCACCCCTCCACTTT. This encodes CASSPRQGKNSPLHF.

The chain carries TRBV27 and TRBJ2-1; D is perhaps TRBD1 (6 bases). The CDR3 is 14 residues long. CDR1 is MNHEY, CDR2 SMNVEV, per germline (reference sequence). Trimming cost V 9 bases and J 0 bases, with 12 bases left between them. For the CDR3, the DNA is TGTGCCAGTAGAGGGGGTGGCTCCTACAATGAGCAGTTCTTC. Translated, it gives CASRGGGSYNEQFF.

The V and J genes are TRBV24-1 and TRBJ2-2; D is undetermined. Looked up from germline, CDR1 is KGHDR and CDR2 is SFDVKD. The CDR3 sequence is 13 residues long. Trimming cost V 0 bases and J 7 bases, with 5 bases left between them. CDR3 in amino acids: CATSDLYGGELFF. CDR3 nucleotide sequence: TGTGCCACCAGTGATTTGTACGGCGGGGAGCTGTTTTTT.

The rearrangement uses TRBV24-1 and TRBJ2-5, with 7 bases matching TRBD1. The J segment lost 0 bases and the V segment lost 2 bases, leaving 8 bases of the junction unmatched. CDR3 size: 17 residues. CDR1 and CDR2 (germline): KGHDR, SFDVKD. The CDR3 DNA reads TGTGCCACCAGTGATTATACCGGGACAGAGTACCAAGAGACCCAGTACTTC. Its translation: CATSDYTGTEYQETQYF.

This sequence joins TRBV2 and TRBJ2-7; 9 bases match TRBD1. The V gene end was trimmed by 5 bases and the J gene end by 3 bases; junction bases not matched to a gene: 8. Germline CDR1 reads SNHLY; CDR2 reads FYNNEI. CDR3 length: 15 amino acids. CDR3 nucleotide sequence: TGTGCCAGCAGTACGGGACAGGGAATAGGCTACGAGCAGTACTTC. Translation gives CASSTGQGIGYEQYF.

CDR3 nucleotide sequence: TGTGCCAGCAGCTCAGCCAATAGCGGGGCGGCGCGTAATGAGCAGTTCTTC. Protein: CASSSANSGAARNEQFF. V usage is TRBV11-3 and J usage is TRBJ2-1; 8 positions match TRBD2. Germline CDR1 is SGHNT and CDR2 is YENEEA. With 4 bases clipped from V and 7 bases from J, the junction kept 15 bases outside the gene matches. This CDR3 is built from 17 residues.

The CDR3 here is CASRADRATEAFF. In DNA, the CDR3 is TGTGCCAGCAGGGCCGACAGGGCCACTGAAGCTTTCTTT. The chain uses TRBV2 and TRBJ1-1; 7 bases map to TRBD1. The germline CDR1 and CDR2 sequences are SNHLY and FYNNEI. CDR3 length equals 13 residues. V gave up 6 bases and J gave up 4 bases; unmatched junction bases: 5.